A single sample gave rise to the 18 T cell receptor beta chains below, sequenced in a study of lymphopenia after photon versus proton radiotherapy. TCRdb's table, derived via immunoSEQ multiplex PCR, lists solely in-frame clones and lacks some. The sample records 20,000 to 30,000 clones, around four fifths being singletons. Sequenced here: peripheral blood, sampled from a patient treated with proton-based radiotherapy. The receptor set was obtained from a woman between 70 and 85 years old with pancreatic cancer.

The chain carries TRBV5-4 and TRBJ2-5, with 14 bases identical to TRBD2. From germline, CDR1 is SGHNT and CDR2 YYREEE (reference sequence). The CDR3 is 15 amino acids. Trimming removed 1 base from V and 5 bases from J; junction bases left unmatched: 1. CDR3 residues: CASSLRTSGGETQYF. The CDR3 nucleotides are TGTGCCAGCAGCTTGAGGACTAGCGGGGGGGAGACCCAGTACTTC.

The chain links TRBV18 to TRBJ2-3; D gene unclear. V lost 3 bases, J lost 6 bases, and 10 bases lay in between. The CDR3 has 13 residues. The germline V gene encodes CDR1 KGHSH and CDR2 LQKENI. The CDR3 DNA reads TGTGCCAGCTCACCCTCAAGGTCGGATACGCAGTATTTT. Protein product: CASSPSRSDTQYF.

The chain employs TRBV10-3 and TRBJ1-5; possible D gene TRBD1, 5 bases. Germline loops: CDR1 ENHRY, CDR2 SYGVKD. The ends were cut back, 0 bases at V and 0 bases at J, with 6 bases in the middle. The CDR3 covers 15 residues. As DNA, the CDR3 is TGTGCCATCAGTGAGTCCGGGGCTAGCAATCAGCCCCAGCATTTT. Amino acids: CAISESGASNQPQHF.

This chain connects TRBV25-1 to TRBJ2-7, with no clear D. The germline V gene has CDR1 MGHDK and CDR2 SYGVNS. Trimming took off 4 bases at V and 6 bases at J, with 19 bases between the two ends. CDR3 size: 15 residues. CDR3 coding DNA: TGTGCCAGCAGTGGTACGTTCACTTTAGGTACCGAGCAGTACTTC. Its protein is CASSGTFTLGTEQYF.

This chain connects TRBV4-2 to TRBJ2-1, with D possibly matching TRBD2 (6 bases). Germline loops: CDR1 LGHNA, CDR2 YNFKEQ. The CDR3 consists of 17 residues. Trimming cost V 1 base and J 0 bases, with 13 bases left between them. The CDR3 nucleotides read TGTGCCAGCAGCCAAGTGGGGTCGGGACTCTCCTACAATGAGCAGTTCTTC. Encoded protein: CASSQVGSGLSYNEQFF.

About this clone: Other nucleotide sequences from this sample produce the same CDR3. The chain uses TRBV6-6 and TRBJ1-1; TRBD1 might be the D (6 bases). CDR1 and CDR2 from the germline V gene are MNHNY and SVGAGI (reference sequence). The CDR3 consists of 14 residues. The V gene lost 2 bases and the J gene lost 8 bases, with 15 bases spanning the gap. The CDR3 coding sequence is TGTGCCAGCAGTTACGGGGGGCGGCCTGGGGAAGCTTTCTTT. Encoded protein: CASSYGGRPGEAFF.

The V gene is TRBV11-3, the J gene TRBJ2-3; 10 bases match TRBD2. Germline CDR1 reads SGHNT; CDR2 reads YENEEA. V was clipped by 2 bases and J by 1 base; unmatched bases: 6. This CDR3 is built from 17 residues. The CDR3 loop is CASSLMIAGGGTDTQYF. The CDR3 DNA is TGTGCCAGCAGCTTAATGATAGCGGGAGGTGGCACAGATACGCAGTATTTT.

As concerns this clone: Other DNA sequences in the same sample also yield this CDR3. This chain links TRBV7-3 with TRBJ1-5; D gene uncertain. The CDR3 extends over 13 amino acids. With 2 bases removed from V and 5 bases from J, the gap between germline ends came to 7 bases. Germline V lookup: CDR1 SGHTA, CDR2 FQGTGA. The CDR3 loop is CASSLGPDQPQHF. CDR3 nucleotides: TGTGCCAGCAGCTTAGGACCAGATCAGCCCCAGCATTTT.

The J gene is TRBJ2-5, the V gene TRBV7-3; D is possibly TRBD2 (6 bases). Germline CDR1 SGHTA, CDR2 FQGTGA. The V end was cut by 2 bases, the J end by 4 bases, with 8 bases between. The CDR3 sequence is 13 residues long. This CDR3 is CASSLGGLETQYF. The CDR3 region has the DNA TGTGCCAGCAGCTTAGGAGGGCTAGAGACCCAGTACTTC.

CDR3: CASSQDVSRGGRYGYTF. DNA for the CDR3: TGTGCCAGCAGCCAAGATGTATCCAGGGGCGGGAGATATGGCTACACCTTC. V is TRBV4-2 and J is TRBJ1-2, with D perhaps TRBD1 (6 bases). The CDR3 consists of 17 residues. Germline CDR1 LGHNA, CDR2 YNFKEQ. Trimming took off 0 bases at V and 5 bases at J, with 19 bases between the two ends.

The chain carries TRBV2 and TRBJ2-2; tentative D call: TRBD2 (6 bases). The CDR3 spans 15 residues. V lost 7 bases to trimming and J lost 4 bases, with 16 bases between them. Germline values: CDR1 SNHLY, CDR2 FYNNEI. The CDR3: CASMSGARGTGELFF. The CDR3 DNA reads as TGTGCCAGCATGTCCGGGGCGCGGGGCACCGGGGAGCTGTTTTTT. Combining the CDR3 with reference TRBV2 and TRBJ2-2 gives the whole variable domain EPEVTQTPSHQVTQMGQEVILRCVPISNHLYFYWYRQILGQKVEFLVSFYNNEISEKSEIFDDQFSVERPDGSNFTLKIRSTKLEDSAMYFCASMSGARGTGELFFGEGSRLTVL.

The chain is built from TRBV5-4 and TRBJ2-7; tentatively, D is TRBD1 (5 bases). Germline V lookup: CDR1 SGHNT, CDR2 YYREEE (reference sequence). V was cut by 5 bases and J by 0 bases, with 15 bases left in between. The CDR3 extends over 15 amino acids. In DNA form, the CDR3 reads TGTGCCAGCAGACCGGACACCTACAGCTCCTACGAGCAGTACTTC. Amino acid sequence: CASRPDTYSSYEQYF.

This rearrangement joins TRBV7-2 to TRBJ2-3; 14 bases agree with TRBD2. This CDR3 is built from 17 residues. J was trimmed by 10 bases and V by 1 base; bases with no gene match: 10. Germline V gene lookup returns CDR1 SGHTA and CDR2 FQGNSA. CDR3 sequence: CASSLEKGTSGRGAQYF. Written as DNA, the CDR3 is TGTGCCAGCAGCTTAGAAAAGGGGACTAGCGGGAGAGGGGCGCAGTATTTT.

V gene TRBV19 combines with J gene TRBJ2-7; the D gene is possibly TRBD1 (6 bases). Germline values: CDR1 LNHDA, CDR2 SQIVND (reference sequence). V was pared by 10 bases and J by 2 bases, with 15 bases between. The CDR3 runs to 13 residues. CDR3 sequence reads: CATRAGGTYEQYF. The CDR3, as DNA: TGTGCCACCCGAGCTGGGGGCACCTACGAGCAGTACTTC.

V gene TRBV21-1 combines with J gene TRBJ2-1; the D segment call TRBD1 is taken from the table without a DNA check. TRBV21-1 is designated a pseudogene. The CDR3 is made up of 16 amino acids. The CDR3 DNA follows: TGTGCCAGCAGCACGTCCGGGACAGAGCCCTACAATGAGCAGTTCTTC. This sequence encodes CASSTSGTEPYNEQFF.

This rearrangement joins TRBV7-3 to TRBJ2-1; TRBD1 agrees at 10 bases. CDR1 SGHTA and CDR2 FQGTGA come from the germline V gene. The junction had 14 bases not matched to a gene; V was cut back by 1 base and J by 8 bases. CDR3 length: 18 residues. CDR3 region: CASSLRGSGTGEKDEQFF. The DNA for the CDR3 is TGTGCCAGCAGCTTAAGGGGATCGGGGACAGGGGAAAAAGATGAGCAGTTCTTC.

This clone has only a few counts. The gene calls are TRBV5-1 and TRBJ1-6, with D possibly TRBD1 on 5 matching bases. The CDR3 covers 14 residues. V was clipped by 0 bases and J by 7 bases, with 8 bases between them. Germline V gene data show CDR1 as SGHRS and CDR2 as YFSETQ. In DNA form, the CDR3 reads TGCGCCAGCAGCTTGGACGGGGGGAATTCACCCCTCCACTTT. This sequence encodes CASSLDGGNSPLHF. Based on the CDR3 plus reference TRBV5-1 and TRBJ1-6, the full variable domain is KAGVTQTPRYLIKTRGQQVTLSCSPISGHRSVSWYQQTPGQGLQFLFEYFSETQRNKGNFPGRFSGRQFSNSRSEMNVSTLELGDSALYLCASSLDGGNSPLHFGNGTRLTVT.

This chain uses TRBV11-3 with TRBJ2-3, with 11 bases that match TRBD2. Germline loops: CDR1 SGHNT, CDR2 YENEEA. The V segment lost 1 base and the J segment 2 bases; nucleotides outside the gene matches: 14. This CDR3 is 20 amino acids long. The CDR3 nucleotides read TGTGCCAGCAGCTTAGGGCTAGCGGGAGGTGTTCGATCGGACACAGATACGCAGTATTTT. Its translation: CASSLGLAGGVRSDTDTQYF. The full variable domain, with the rest looked up from reference TRBV11-3 and TRBJ2-3, is EAGVVQSPRYKIIEKKQPVAFWCNPISGHNTLYWYLQNLGQGPELLIRYENEEAVDDSQLPKDRFSAERLKGVDSTLKIQPAELGDSAVYLCASSLGLAGGVRSDTDTQYFGPGTRLTVL.